This T cell receptor (beta chain) comes out of a study of a mutant IDH1 vaccine in newly diagnosed glioma. Study summary: Antecedent treatment encompassed radiotherapy, temozolomide, or their combination; the majority received both.

The count of this clone is one. Regarding time point: baseline, week 1 (first vaccination visit). As to treatment: pre-vaccination baseline after standard-of-care therapy. Each of the donors came in with new WHO grade 3 or 4 astrocytomas that were IDH1-mutant and ATRX-lost. Profiling relied on immunoSEQ multiplex PCR, and the TCRdb table lists in-frame clones only, not all of them. The repertoire holds around 88,000 clones, with 80% as singletons. There are 16 residues in the CDR3. The germline V gene has CDR1 SQVTM and CDR2 ANQGSEA. The V gene lost 0 bases and the J gene lost 1 base, with 13 bases spanning the gap.

The sequence came from a man aged 40-55 years with glioma. This specimen was PBMCs, taken from a glioma patient treated with radiotherapy, temozolomide or both. The chain uses TRBV29-1 and TRBJ2-1, with a weak D call TRBD1 (5 bases). CDR3 in amino acids: CSVEDNNRQSYNEQFF. The CDR3, as DNA: TGCAGCGTTGAAGATAACAACAGGCAATCCTACAATGAGCAGTTCTTC.